Following are 21 T cell receptor beta chains from one sample sequenced in a study of vaccination and CD4 T cells after COVID-19. The Oncomine TCR Beta short-read assay was applied to DNA of cultured CD4+ T cells. TCRdb re-analysed the PCR reads in MiXCR, keeping a single row per CDR3 protein. Of 12,000 or so distinct CDR3 sequences in the sample, roughly 48% were seen once. Treatment defined: approximately 9-day PBMC culture with coronavirus spike peptide pools or control peptides (ViraFEST assay). No antigen is known for these receptors. Sequencing was performed on CD4+ T cells from blood, cultured in vitro. The receptor source for this set is a human donor who had recovered from COVID-19.

The chain couples TRBV6-1 to TRBJ1-4; TRBD1 agrees at 7 bases. The CDR3 totals 14 residues. V was clipped by 4 bases and J by 7 bases; unmatched bases: 6. Germline CDR1 MNHNS, CDR2 SASEGT. This chain's CDR3 is CASSVTGWAEKLFF. In nucleotides, the CDR3 is TGTGCCAGCAGTGTGACAGGGTGGGCTGAAAAACTGTTTTTT.

The rearrangement links TRBV4-3 to TRBJ2-3; D assignment may be TRBD1 or TRBD2 (6 bases each). V lost 3 bases to trimming and J lost 1 base, with 11 bases between them. The germline gives CDR1 LGHNA, CDR2 YSLEER. There are 15 residues in the CDR3. CDR3 amino acids: CASSQDYRGTDTQYF. Written as DNA, the CDR3 is TGCGCCAGCAGCCAGGACTACAGGGGCACAGATACGCAGTATTTT.

The chain has TRBV6-5 and TRBJ1-6; the match to TRBD1 covers 9 bases. Trimming took 3 bases from V and 8 from J; bases not matched to a gene: 8. CDR1 MNHEY and CDR2 SVGAGI come from the germline V gene. This CDR3 is 16 amino acids long. This CDR3 is CASSYAYRGRDSPLHF. Written as DNA, the CDR3 is TGTGCCAGCAGTTATGCGTACAGGGGGCGAGATTCACCCCTCCACTTT.

This clonotype came up a few times. As DNA, the CDR3 is TGCAGTGCTAGACGGGGGAATACGAATCAGCCCCAGCATTTT. Translation gives CSARRGNTNQPQHF. This sequence joins TRBV20-1 and TRBJ1-5; tentatively, D is TRBD1 (5 bases). Germline V gene data show CDR1 as DFQATT and CDR2 as SNEGSKA (reference sequence). The CDR3 sequence is 14 residues long. Trimming cost V 2 bases and J 4 bases, with 12 bases left between them.

In its sample, this clonotype was seen once. This chain joins TRBV6-5 and TRBJ2-7, with D possibly TRBD1 on 6 matching bases. CDR1 and CDR2 from the germline V gene are MNHEY and SVGAGI. CDR3 size: 13 residues. Trimming cost V 2 bases and J 1 base, with 6 bases left between them. The CDR3 DNA follows: TGTGCCAGCAGTTACCAGGGGTCCTACGAGCAGTACTTC. This translates into CASSYQGSYEQYF.

This sequence joins TRBV7-8 and TRBJ2-1; TRBD2 matches at 7 bases. The V and J ends lost 5 bases and 3 bases, in that order; junction bases with no gene match: 16. Germline V gene data show CDR1 as SGHVS and CDR2 as FQNEAQ. CDR3 length: 18 residues. CDR3 amino acids: CASSAPYGRAGSYNEQFF. CDR3 nucleotides: TGTGCCAGCAGCGCCCCCTACGGGCGAGCGGGAAGCTACAATGAGCAGTTCTTC. Using reference TRBV7-8 and TRBJ2-1 for the parts outside the CDR3, the full variable domain is GAGVSQSPRYKVAKRGQDVALRCDPISGHVSLFWYQQALGQGPEFLTYFQNEAQLDKSGLPSDRFFAERPEGSVSTLKIQRTQQEDSAVYLCASSAPYGRAGSYNEQFFGPGTRLTVL.

This clonotype was recorded a few times. The V and J genes are TRBV6-1 and TRBJ2-7; 8 positions agree with TRBD1. The germline V gene has CDR1 MNHNS and CDR2 SASEGT. The CDR3 spans 15 residues. V lost 6 bases, J lost 4 bases, and 11 bases stayed unmatched. The CDR3 DNA follows: TGTGCCAGCAGACAGGGGGTTTGGCTTGGGTACGAGCAGTACTTC. It specifies CASRQGVWLGYEQYF.

The genes are TRBV6-5 and TRBJ2-3, with 10 bases that match TRBD2. CDR3 size: 16 residues. Unmatched junction bases numbered 2, after V lost 0 bases and J lost 2 bases. Germline lookup yields CDR1 MNHEY and CDR2 SVGAGI. The CDR3 is CASSYSAGGYTDTQYF. As DNA, the CDR3 is TGTGCCAGCAGTTACTCAGCGGGAGGGTACACAGATACGCAGTATTTT.

This clonotype was counted only a few times. The junction and the germline gene differ at one end; a read error may be behind it. The J gene is TRBJ2-3, the V gene TRBV6-1; D may be TRBD1 (6 bases). Germline CDR1 reads MNHNS; CDR2 reads SASEGT. This CDR3 contains 14 residues. CDR3 in DNA: TGTGCCTGCAGTAGTGGCAGGGGAACAGATACGCAGTATTTT. Its protein product is CACSSGRGTDTQYF.

A single count supports this clonotype. The chain carries TRBV29-1 and TRBJ1-1; D not certain. CDR3 size: 12 residues. Germline V lookup: CDR1 SQVTM, CDR2 ANQGSEA. The V end was cut by 4 bases, the J end by 2 bases, with 8 bases between. The CDR3 bases are TGCAGCGTTGGGCGCGATAACACTGAAGCTTTCTTT. It yields the protein CSVGRDNTEAFF. The whole variable domain, remainder taken from reference TRBV29-1 and TRBJ1-1, is SAVISQKPSRDICQRGTSLTIQCQVDSQVTMMFWYRQQPGQSLTLIATANQGSEATYESGFVIDKFPISRPNLTFSTLTVSNMSPEDSSIYLCSVGRDNTEAFFGQGTRLTVV.

The table lists this clonotype with a few counts. The rearrangement uses TRBV10-2 and TRBJ1-5; unclear D gene. CDR3 length: 13 amino acids. The ends were cut back, 7 bases at V and 6 bases at J, with 13 bases in the middle. Germline lookup yields CDR1 WSHSY and CDR2 SAAADI. CDR3 in amino acids: CASTSNRGQPQHF. The DNA of the CDR3 is TGCGCCAGCACCAGCAACAGAGGTCAGCCCCAGCATTTT.

This chain links TRBV12-3 or TRBV12-4 with TRBJ2-7; no clear D gene. CDR3 length: 15 amino acids. Trimming pared 1 base from V and 0 bases from J, leaving 10 bases between. CDR3 DNA sequence: TGTGCCAGCAGTTTAGACAGAATCCTCTCCTACGAGCAGTACTTC. It specifies CASSLDRILSYEQYF.

The rearrangement links TRBV7-9 to TRBJ2-7; D remains unclear. The germline gives CDR1 SEHNR, CDR2 FQNEAQ (reference sequence). The CDR3 is made up of 15 amino acids. Trimming removed 5 bases at V and 0 bases at J, with 14 bases between. The CDR3 DNA reads as TGTGCCAGCAGCGATACCACGACTTCCTCCTACGAGCAGTACTTC. Amino acid sequence: CASSDTTTSSYEQYF.

A few counts support this clonotype. The chain joins TRBV15 to TRBJ1-4; 7 bases map to TRBD1. Germline CDR1 reads LNHNV; CDR2 reads YYDKDF (reference sequence). Trimming cost V 0 bases and J 3 bases; bases outside gene matches: 1. This CDR3 has 15 amino acids. The CDR3 nucleotides are TGTGCCACCAGCAGAGATGGACAGGCTAATGAAAAACTGTTTTTT. Translated, it gives CATSRDGQANEKLFF.

This clonotype came up a few times. The J gene is TRBJ2-3, the V gene TRBV20-1; 9 bases align to TRBD2. Trimming removed 5 bases from V and 15 bases from J; junction bases left unmatched: 9. The CDR3 extends over 11 amino acids. Per germline, CDR1 DFQATT and CDR2 SNEGSKA (reference sequence). This chain's CDR3 is CSAFSSGAQYF. CDR3 nucleotides: TGCAGTGCTTTTTCTAGCGGGGCTCAATATTTT.

The V gene is TRBV20-1, the J gene TRBJ2-1; possibly TRBD1 or TRBD2 for D (5 bases each). Per the germline V gene, CDR1 is DFQATT and CDR2 is SNEGSKA (reference sequence). The CDR3 totals 16 residues. V was cut by 2 bases and J by 4 bases, with 18 bases left in between. CDR3 loop: CSARPPLRESYNEQFF. CDR3 nucleotide sequence: TGCAGTGCTAGACCCCCCCTCAGGGAGTCATACAATGAGCAGTTCTTC.

The chain uses TRBV6-2 or TRBV6-3 and TRBJ1-3; maybe TRBD1 (6 bases). The CDR3 spans 14 residues. Germline V gives CDR1 MNHEY, CDR2 SVGEGT. V lost 6 bases to trimming and J lost 2 bases, with 11 bases between them. The CDR3 reads CASSMTGTGNTIYF. CDR3 sequence (DNA): TGTGCCAGCAGCATGACAGGTACTGGAAACACCATATATTTT.

This clonotype turned up a few times. The rearrangement uses TRBV7-9 and TRBJ2-5, with 14 bases aligning to TRBD2. The CDR3 length is 17 residues. The germline V gene encodes CDR1 SEHNR and CDR2 FQNEAQ (reference sequence). V was pared by 5 bases and J by 6 bases, with 11 bases of the junction left unmatched. The CDR3 loop reads CASSPQRLAGGVKTQYF. In DNA form, the CDR3 reads TGTGCCAGCAGCCCACAGAGACTAGCGGGAGGGGTAAAGACCCAGTACTTC.

The chain has TRBV20-1 and TRBJ1-5; maybe TRBD1 (5 bases). CDR3 length: 14 amino acids. V shed 0 bases and J shed 1 base, with 7 bases lying between them. CDR1 is DFQATT, CDR2 SNEGSKA, per germline (reference sequence). CDR3 residues: CSAREWDSNQPQHF. The CDR3 DNA sequence: TGCAGTGCTAGAGAATGGGACAGCAATCAGCCCCAGCATTTT.

This clonotype was observed a few times. The chain couples TRBV12-3 or TRBV12-4 to TRBJ1-5; possibly TRBD1 for D (5 bases). The CDR3 totals 17 residues. Trimming stripped 9 bases from V and 0 bases from J, with 21 bases between. The CDR3 coding sequence is TGTGCCAGTATCGTTTTGGGGGATTCATATAGCAATCAGCCCCAGCATTTT. This codes for CASIVLGDSYSNQPQHF.

This chain connects TRBV5-4 to TRBJ2-2; 9 bases agree with TRBD2. Germline V gene lookup returns CDR1 SGHNT and CDR2 YYREEE (reference sequence). This CDR3 spans 14 amino acids. Trimming cost V 2 bases and J 6 bases; bases outside gene matches: 2. CDR3 DNA: TGTGCCAGCAGCTTTCTAGCGGGACCCGGGGAGCTGTTTTTT. Protein sequence: CASSFLAGPGELFF.